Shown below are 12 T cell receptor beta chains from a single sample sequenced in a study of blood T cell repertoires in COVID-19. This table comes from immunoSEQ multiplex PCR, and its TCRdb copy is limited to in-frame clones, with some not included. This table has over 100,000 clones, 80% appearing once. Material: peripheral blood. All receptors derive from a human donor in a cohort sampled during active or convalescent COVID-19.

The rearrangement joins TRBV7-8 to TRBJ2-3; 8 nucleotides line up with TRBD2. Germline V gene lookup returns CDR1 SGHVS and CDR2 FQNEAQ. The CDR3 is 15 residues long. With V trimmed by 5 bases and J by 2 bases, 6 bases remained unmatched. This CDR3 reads CASSQRSGITDTQYF. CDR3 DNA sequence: TGTGCCAGCAGCCAACGTAGCGGGATCACAGATACGCAGTATTTT. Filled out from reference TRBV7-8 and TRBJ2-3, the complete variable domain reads GAGVSQSPRYKVAKRGQDVALRCDPISGHVSLFWYQQALGQGPEFLTYFQNEAQLDKSGLPSDRFFAERPEGSVSTLKIQRTQQEDSAVYLCASSQRSGITDTQYFGPGTRLTVL.

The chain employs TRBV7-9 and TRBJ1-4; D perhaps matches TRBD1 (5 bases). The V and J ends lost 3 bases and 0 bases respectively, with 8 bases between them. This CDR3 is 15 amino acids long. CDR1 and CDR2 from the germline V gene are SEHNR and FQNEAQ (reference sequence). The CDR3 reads CASSLGQATNEKLFF. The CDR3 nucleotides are TGTGCCAGCAGCTTGGGGCAGGCAACTAATGAAAAACTGTTTTTT. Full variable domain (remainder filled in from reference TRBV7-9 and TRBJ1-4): DTGVSQNPRHKITKRGQNVTFRCDPISEHNRLYWYRQTLGQGPEFLTYFQNEAQLEKSRLLSDRFSAERPKGSFSTLEIQRTEQGDSAMYLCASSLGQATNEKLFFGSGTQLSVL.

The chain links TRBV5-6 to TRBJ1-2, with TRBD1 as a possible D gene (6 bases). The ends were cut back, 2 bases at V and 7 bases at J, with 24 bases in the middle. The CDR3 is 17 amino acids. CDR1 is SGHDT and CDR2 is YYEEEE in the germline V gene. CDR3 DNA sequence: TGTGCCAGCAGCTTCGGTTTGGCTTCAGGGGCGCCGGGTGGCTACACCTTC. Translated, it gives CASSFGLASGAPGGYTF. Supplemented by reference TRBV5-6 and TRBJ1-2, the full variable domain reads DAGVTQSPTHLIKTRGQQVTLRCSPKSGHDTVSWYQQALGQGPQFIFQYYEEEERQRGNFPDRFSGHQFPNYSSELNVNALLLGDSALYLCASSFGLASGAPGGYTFGSGTRLTVV.

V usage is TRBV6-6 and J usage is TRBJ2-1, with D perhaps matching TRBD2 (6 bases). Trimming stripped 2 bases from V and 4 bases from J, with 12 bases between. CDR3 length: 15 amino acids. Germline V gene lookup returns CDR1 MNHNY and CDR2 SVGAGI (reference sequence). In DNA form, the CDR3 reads TGTGCCAGCAGTTACCCGGGAGCCGGGTACAATGAGCAGTTCTTC. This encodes CASSYPGAGYNEQFF.

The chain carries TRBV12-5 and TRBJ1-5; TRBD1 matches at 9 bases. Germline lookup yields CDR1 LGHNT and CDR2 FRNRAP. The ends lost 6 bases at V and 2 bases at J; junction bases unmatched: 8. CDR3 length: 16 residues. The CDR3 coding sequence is TGTGCTAGTGGCGATGGACGGGACAGGGGCAATCAGCCCCAGCATTTT. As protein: CASGDGRDRGNQPQHF.

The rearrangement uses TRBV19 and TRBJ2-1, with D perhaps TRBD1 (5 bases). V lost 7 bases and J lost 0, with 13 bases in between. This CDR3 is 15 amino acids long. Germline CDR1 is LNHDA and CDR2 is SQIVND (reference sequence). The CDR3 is CASTPRQSSYNEQFF. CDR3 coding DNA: TGTGCCAGTACCCCAAGACAGAGCTCCTACAATGAGCAGTTCTTC.

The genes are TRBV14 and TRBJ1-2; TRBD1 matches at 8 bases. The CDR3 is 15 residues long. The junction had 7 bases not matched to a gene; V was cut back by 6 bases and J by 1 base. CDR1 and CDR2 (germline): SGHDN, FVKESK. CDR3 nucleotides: TGTGCCAGCAGTCCGGACAGGGTGTTTAACTATGGCTACACCTTC. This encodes CASSPDRVFNYGYTF.

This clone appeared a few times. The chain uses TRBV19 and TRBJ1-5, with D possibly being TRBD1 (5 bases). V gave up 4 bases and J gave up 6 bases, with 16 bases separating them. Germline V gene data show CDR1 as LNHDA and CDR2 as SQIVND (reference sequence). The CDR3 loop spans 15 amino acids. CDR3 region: CASSTGGVAAQPQHF. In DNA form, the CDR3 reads TGTGCCAGTAGTACGGGGGGAGTCGCAGCTCAGCCCCAGCATTTT.

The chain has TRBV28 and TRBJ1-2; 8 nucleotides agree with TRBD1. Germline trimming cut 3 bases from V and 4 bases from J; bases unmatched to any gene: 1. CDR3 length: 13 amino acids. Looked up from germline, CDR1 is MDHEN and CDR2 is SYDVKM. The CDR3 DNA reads TGTGCCAGCAGTTTGGACAGGGCCTATGGCTACACCTTC. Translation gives CASSLDRAYGYTF.

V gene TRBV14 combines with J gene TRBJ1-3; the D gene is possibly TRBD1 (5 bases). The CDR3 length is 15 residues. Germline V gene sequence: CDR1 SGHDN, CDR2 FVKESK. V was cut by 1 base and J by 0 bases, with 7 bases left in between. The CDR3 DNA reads TGTGCCAGCAGCCAAGTAGGGGTCTCTGGAAACACCATATATTTT. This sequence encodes CASSQVGVSGNTIYF.

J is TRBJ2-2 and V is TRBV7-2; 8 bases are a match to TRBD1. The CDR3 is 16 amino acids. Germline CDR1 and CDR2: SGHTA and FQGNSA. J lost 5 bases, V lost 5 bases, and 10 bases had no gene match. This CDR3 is CASSATSNRGTGELFF. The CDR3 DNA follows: TGTGCCAGCAGCGCCACCTCAAACAGGGGGACCGGGGAGCTGTTTTTT.

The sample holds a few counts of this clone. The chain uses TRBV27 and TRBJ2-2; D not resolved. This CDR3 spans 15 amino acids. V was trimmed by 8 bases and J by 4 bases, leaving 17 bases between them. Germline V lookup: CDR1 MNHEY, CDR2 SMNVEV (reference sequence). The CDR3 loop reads CASRSRRVPTGELFF. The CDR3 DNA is TGTGCCAGCCGATCCCGTAGAGTTCCCACCGGGGAGCTGTTTTTT.